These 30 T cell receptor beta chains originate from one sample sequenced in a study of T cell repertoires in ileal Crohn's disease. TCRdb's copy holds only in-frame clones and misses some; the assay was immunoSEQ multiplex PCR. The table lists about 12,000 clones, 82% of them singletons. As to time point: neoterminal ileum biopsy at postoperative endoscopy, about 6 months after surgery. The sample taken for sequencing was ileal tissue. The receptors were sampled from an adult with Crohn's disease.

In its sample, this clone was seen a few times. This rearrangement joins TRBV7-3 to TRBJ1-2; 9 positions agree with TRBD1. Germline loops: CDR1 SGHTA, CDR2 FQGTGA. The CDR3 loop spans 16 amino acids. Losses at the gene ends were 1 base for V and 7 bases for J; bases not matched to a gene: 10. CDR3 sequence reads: CASSLKRDRDSGGYTF. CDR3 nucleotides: TGTGCCAGCAGCTTAAAACGGGACAGGGATTCCGGTGGCTACACCTTC.

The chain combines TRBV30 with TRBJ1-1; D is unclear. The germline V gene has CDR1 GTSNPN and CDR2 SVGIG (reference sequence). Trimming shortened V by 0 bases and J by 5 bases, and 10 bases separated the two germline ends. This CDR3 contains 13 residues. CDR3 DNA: TGTGCCTGGAGTGTAGAGGGTGGGACTGAAGCTTTCTTT. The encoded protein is CAWSVEGGTEAFF.

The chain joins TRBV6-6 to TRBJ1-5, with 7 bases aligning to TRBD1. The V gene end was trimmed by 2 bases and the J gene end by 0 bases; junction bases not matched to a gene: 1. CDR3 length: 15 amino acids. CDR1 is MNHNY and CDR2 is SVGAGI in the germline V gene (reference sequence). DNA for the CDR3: TGTGCCAGCAGTTACGGGGACAGTAGCAATCAGCCCCAGCATTTT. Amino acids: CASSYGDSSNQPQHF.

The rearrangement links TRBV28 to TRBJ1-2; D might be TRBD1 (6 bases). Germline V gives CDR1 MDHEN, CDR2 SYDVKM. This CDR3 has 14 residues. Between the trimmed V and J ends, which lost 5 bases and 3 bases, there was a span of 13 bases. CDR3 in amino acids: CASSKGGPDYGYTF. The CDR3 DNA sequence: TGTGCCAGCAGTAAGGGGGGGCCGGACTATGGCTACACCTTC.

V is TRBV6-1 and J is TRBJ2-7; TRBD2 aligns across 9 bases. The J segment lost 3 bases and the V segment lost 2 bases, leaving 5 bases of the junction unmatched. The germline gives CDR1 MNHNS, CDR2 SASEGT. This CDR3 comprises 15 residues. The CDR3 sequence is CASSESNSGSYEQYF. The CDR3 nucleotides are TGTGCCAGCAGTGAATCAAATAGCGGGAGCTACGAGCAGTACTTC.

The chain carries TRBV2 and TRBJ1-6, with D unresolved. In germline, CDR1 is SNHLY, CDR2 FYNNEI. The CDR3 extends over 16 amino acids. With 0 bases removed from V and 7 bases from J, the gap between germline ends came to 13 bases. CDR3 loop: CASSEAGPGLNSPLHF. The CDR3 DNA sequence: TGTGCCAGCAGTGAAGCCGGGCCGGGGTTGAATTCACCCCTCCACTTT.

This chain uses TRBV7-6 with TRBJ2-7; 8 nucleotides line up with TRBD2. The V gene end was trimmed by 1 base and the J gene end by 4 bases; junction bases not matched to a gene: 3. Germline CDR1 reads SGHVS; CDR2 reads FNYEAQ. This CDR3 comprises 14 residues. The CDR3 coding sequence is TGTGCCAGCAGCTTAGGGTCTAGCGGGTACGAGCAGTACTTC. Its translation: CASSLGSSGYEQYF.

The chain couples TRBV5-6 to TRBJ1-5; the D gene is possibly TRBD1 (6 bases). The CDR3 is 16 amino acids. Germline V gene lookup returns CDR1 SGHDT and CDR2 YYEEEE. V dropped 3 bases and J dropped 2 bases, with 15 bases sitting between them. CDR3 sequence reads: CASSSGGGFGNQPQHF. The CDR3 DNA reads TGTGCCAGCAGCTCGGGAGGGGGGTTCGGCAATCAGCCCCAGCATTTT.

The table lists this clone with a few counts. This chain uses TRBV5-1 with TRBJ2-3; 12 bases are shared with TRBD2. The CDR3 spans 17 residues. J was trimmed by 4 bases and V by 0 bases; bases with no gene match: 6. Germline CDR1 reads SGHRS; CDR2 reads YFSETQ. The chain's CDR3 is CASSLVLAGGGADTQYF. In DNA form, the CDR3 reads TGCGCCAGCAGCTTGGTCCTAGCGGGAGGGGGAGCAGATACGCAGTATTTT.

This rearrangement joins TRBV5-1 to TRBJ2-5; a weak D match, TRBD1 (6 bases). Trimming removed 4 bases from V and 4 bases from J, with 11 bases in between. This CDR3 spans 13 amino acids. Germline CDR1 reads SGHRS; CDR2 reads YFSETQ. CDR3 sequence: CASSGQIAETQYF. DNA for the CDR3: TGCGCCAGCAGCGGACAGATTGCAGAGACCCAGTACTTC.

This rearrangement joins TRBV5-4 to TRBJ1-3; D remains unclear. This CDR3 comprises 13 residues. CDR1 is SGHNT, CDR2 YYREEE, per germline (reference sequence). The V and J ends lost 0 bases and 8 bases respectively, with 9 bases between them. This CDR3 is CASSLAPGDTIYF. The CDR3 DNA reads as TGTGCCAGCAGCTTGGCCCCGGGAGACACCATATATTTT.

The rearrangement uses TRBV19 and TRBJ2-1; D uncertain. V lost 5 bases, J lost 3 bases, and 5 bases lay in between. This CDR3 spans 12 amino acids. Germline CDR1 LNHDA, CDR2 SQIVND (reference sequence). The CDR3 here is CASSYSYNEQFF. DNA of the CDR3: TGTGCCAGTAGTTACAGCTACAATGAGCAGTTCTTC.

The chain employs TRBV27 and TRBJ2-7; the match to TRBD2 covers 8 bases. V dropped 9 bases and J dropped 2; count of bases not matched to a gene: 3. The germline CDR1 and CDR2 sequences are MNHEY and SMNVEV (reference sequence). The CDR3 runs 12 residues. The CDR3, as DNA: TGTGCCAGTAGCGGGACACCCTACGAGCAGTACTTC. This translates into CASSGTPYEQYF.

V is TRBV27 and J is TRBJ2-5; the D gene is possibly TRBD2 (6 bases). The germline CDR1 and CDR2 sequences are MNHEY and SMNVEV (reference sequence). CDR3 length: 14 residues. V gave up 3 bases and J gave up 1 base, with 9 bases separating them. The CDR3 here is CASSFLGGQETQYF. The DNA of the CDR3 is TGTGCCAGCAGTTTCTTGGGGGGCCAAGAGACCCAGTACTTC.

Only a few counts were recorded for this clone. CDR3 in DNA: TGTGCCAGCAAGGGCGACAGGGGGCTAGCTTTCTTT. Protein product: CASKGDRGLAFF. The chain carries TRBV6-5 and TRBJ1-1, with 10 positions matching TRBD1. The CDR3 sequence is 12 residues long. CDR1 MNHEY and CDR2 SVGAGI come from the germline V gene. The V and J ends lost 7 bases and 10 bases, in that order; junction bases with no gene match: 6.

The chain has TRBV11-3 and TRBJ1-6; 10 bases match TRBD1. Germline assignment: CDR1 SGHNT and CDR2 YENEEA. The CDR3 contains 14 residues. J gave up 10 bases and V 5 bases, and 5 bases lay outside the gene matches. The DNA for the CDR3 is TGTGCCAGCAGCCTGGGACAGGGGCCCTCACCCCTCCACTTT. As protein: CASSLGQGPSPLHF.

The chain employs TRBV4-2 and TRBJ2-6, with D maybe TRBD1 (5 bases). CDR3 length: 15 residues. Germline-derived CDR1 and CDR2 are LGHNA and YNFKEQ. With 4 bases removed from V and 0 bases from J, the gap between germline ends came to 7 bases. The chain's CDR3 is CASSLDSSGANVLTF. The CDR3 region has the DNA TGTGCCAGCAGCCTTGACAGCTCTGGGGCCAACGTCCTGACTTTC.

CDR3 in DNA: TGTGCCAGCAGCCCAACAGGGGGGAAAGAGACCCAGTACTTC. Its protein product is CASSPTGGKETQYF. The chain is built from TRBV5-4 and TRBJ2-5; 8 nucleotides align to TRBD1. The CDR3 spans 14 residues. The junction had 5 bases not matched to a gene; V was cut back by 4 bases and J by 3 bases. Germline assignment: CDR1 SGHNT and CDR2 YYREEE (reference sequence).

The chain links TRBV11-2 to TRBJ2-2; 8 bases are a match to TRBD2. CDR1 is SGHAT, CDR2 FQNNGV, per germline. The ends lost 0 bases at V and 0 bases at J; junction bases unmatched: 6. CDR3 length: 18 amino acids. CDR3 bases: TGTGCCAGCAGCTTAGATGGGAGCGGGGGAGCGAACACCGGGGAGCTGTTTTTT. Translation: CASSLDGSGGANTGELFF.

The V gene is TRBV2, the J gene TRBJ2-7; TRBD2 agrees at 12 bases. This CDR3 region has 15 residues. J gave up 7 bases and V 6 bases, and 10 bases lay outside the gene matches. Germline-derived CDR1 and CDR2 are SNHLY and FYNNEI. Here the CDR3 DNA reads TGTGCCAGCAGAGAACTAGCGGGGGGCTCCCTGGAGCAGTACTTC. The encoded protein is CASRELAGGSLEQYF.

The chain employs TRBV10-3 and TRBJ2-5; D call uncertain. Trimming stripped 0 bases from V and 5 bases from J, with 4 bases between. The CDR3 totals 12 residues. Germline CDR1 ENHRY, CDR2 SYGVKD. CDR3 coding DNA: TGTGCCATCAGTGAGTCGAGGGAGACCCAGTACTTC. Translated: CAISESRETQYF.

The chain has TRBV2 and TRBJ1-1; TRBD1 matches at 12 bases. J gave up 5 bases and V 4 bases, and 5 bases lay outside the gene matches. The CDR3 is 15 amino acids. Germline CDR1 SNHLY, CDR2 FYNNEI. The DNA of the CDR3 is TGTGCCAGCAGTGGGGACAGGGGGCTGGGGACTGAAGCTTTCTTT. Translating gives CASSGDRGLGTEAFF.

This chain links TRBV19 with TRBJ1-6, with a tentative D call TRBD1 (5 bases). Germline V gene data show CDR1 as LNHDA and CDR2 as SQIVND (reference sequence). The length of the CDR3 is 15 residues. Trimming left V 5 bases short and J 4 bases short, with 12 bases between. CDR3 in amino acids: CASSPAAGYNSPLHF. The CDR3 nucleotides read TGTGCCAGTAGTCCCGCGGCAGGGTATAATTCACCCCTCCACTTT.

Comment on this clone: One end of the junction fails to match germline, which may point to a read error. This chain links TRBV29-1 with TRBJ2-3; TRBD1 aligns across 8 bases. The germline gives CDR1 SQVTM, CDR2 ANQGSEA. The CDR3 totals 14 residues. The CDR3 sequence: CSVEGQGNTDTQYF. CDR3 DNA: TGCAGCGTCGAAGGACAGGGAAACACAGATACGCAGTATTTT.

The CDR3 bases are TGCGCCAGCAGCGTCTCGGGGGGGAGGCAAGAGACCCAGTACTTC. Translated: CASSVSGGRQETQYF. V is TRBV5-1 and J is TRBJ2-5, with 8 positions matching TRBD2. Germline V CDR1 and CDR2: SGHRS, YFSETQ. V lost 4 bases to trimming and J lost 2 bases; unmatched junction nucleotides: 7. CDR3 length equals 15 residues.

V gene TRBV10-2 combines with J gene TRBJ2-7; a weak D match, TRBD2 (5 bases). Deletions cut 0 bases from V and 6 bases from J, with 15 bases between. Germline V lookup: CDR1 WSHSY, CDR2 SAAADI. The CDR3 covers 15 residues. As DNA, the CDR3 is TGCGCCAGCAGTGAGTCTGCCGGCGGACTCCGCGAGCAGTACTTC. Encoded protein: CASSESAGGLREQYF.

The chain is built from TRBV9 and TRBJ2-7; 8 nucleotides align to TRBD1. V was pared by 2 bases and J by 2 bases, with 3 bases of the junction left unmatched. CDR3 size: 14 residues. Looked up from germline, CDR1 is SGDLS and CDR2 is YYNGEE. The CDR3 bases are TGTGCCAGCAGCGTCCAGGGGGCTACCTACGAGCAGTACTTC. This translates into CASSVQGATYEQYF.

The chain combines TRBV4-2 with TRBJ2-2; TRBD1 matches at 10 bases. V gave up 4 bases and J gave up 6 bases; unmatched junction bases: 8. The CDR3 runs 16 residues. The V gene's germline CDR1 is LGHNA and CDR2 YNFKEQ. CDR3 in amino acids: CASSLPGQGSPGELFF. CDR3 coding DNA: TGTGCCAGCAGCCTCCCGGGACAGGGGTCGCCCGGGGAGCTGTTTTTT.

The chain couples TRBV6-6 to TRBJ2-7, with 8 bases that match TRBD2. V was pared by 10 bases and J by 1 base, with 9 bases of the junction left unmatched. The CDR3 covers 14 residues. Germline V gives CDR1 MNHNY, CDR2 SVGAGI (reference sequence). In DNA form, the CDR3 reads TGTGCCACCATAACTAGCGGAAGTTCCTACGAGCAGTACTTC. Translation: CATITSGSSYEQYF.

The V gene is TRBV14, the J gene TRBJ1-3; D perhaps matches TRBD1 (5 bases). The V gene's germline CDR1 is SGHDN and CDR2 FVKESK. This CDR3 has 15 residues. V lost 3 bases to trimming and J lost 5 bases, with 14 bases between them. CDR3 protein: CASSHEQGSRNTIYF. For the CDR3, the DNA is TGTGCCAGCAGCCATGAGCAGGGATCCCGAAACACCATATATTTT. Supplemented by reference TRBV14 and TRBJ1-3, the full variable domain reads EAGVTQFPSHSVIEKGQTVTLRCDPISGHDNLYWYRRVMGKEIKFLLHFVKESKQDESGMPNNRFLAERTGGTYSTLKVQPAELEDSGVYFCASSHEQGSRNTIYFGEGSWLTVV.